The TCR beta chain under discussion was sequenced for a study of cytomegalovirus exposure and HLA in healthy donors. The sample holds one count of this clone. CDR1 SGHRS and CDR2 YFSETQ come from the germline V gene. CDR3 size: 13 residues. V trimming: 1 base; J trimming: 3 bases; junction bases outside the gene matches: 0. With 60 Vbeta and 13 Jbeta primers, the PCR was carried out. Assay: immunoSEQ multiplex PCR; the TCRdb copy retains only in-frame clones and omits some. The sample comprises 150,000 to 200,000 clones, 70% to 80% of which are singletons, and more than 1.5% rests with the top ten. The sequenced sample consisted of PBMCs. The source is a woman aged 50 to 60 in good health and CMV-seronegative. The chain combines TRBV5-1 with TRBJ1-2; 7 bases are shared with TRBD1. For the CDR3, the DNA is TGCGCCAGCAGCTTGCAGGGGGACTATGGCTACACCTTC. This translates into CASSLQGDYGYTF.